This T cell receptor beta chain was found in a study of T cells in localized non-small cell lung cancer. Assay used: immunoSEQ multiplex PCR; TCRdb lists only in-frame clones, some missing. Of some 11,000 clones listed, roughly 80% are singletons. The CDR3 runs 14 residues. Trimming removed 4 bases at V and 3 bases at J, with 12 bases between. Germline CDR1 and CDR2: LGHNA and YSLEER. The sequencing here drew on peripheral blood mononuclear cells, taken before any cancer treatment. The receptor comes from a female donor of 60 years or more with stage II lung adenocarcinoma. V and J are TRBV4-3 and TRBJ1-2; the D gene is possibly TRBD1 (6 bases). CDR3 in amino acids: CASSPGGHYYGYTF. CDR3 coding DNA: TGCGCCAGCAGCCCGGGGGGGCATTACTATGGCTACACCTTC.